This passage covers 4 T cell receptor beta chains from one sample sequenced in a study of graft-versus-host responses after intestinal transplantation. The method was immunoSEQ multiplex PCR; TCRdb's version includes in-frame clones alone and lacks a portion of them. The profile shows about 70,000 clones, around 87% of them singletons. Antigens of these TCRs are unknown. The source material was unstimulated CD8+ T cells sorted from spleen or lymph node cells, sampled before transplant. The origin of the receptors is a human donor who was the organ donor for an intestinal transplant.

This rearrangement joins TRBV2 to TRBJ2-1, with 8 nucleotides matching TRBD2. This CDR3 spans 16 amino acids. The junction had 7 bases not matched to a gene; V was cut back by 6 bases and J by 0 bases. Looked up from germline, CDR1 is SNHLY and CDR2 is FYNNEI. Written as DNA, the CDR3 is TGTGCCAGCAGATATAGCGGGGCTATCTCCTACAATGAGCAGTTCTTC. Protein product: CASRYSGAISYNEQFF.

The chain joins TRBV9 to TRBJ2-2; possibly TRBD2 for D (7 bases). CDR3 length: 16 residues. With 4 bases removed from V and 5 bases from J, the gap between germline ends came to 18 bases. Germline CDR1 and CDR2: SGDLS and YYNGEE. The CDR3 nucleotides are TGTGCCAGCAGCCCGCAGGGGAGGGGTGGGACCGGGGAGCTGTTTTTT. It codes for CASSPQGRGGTGELFF.

The gene calls are TRBV4-1 and TRBJ2-2; the D is unclear. Trimming left V 6 bases short and J 4 bases short, with 9 bases between. The CDR3 extends over 13 amino acids. CDR1 is MGHRA and CDR2 is YSYEKL in the germline V gene. In nucleotides, the CDR3 is TGCGCCAGCAGTCCCCGTAGCACCGGGGAGCTGTTTTTT. Encoded protein: CASSPRSTGELFF.

The chain has TRBV6-5 and TRBJ1-1; possibly TRBD1 for D (5 bases). The CDR3 is 15 amino acids. V lost 2 bases to trimming and J lost 10 bases, with 20 bases between them. The V gene's germline CDR1 is MNHEY and CDR2 SVGAGI. The CDR3: CASSYGGDAIPPAFF. The CDR3 DNA follows: TGTGCCAGCAGTTACGGAGGGGACGCTATCCCTCCAGCTTTCTTT.